This TCR beta chain was recorded in a study of OX40 agonist ivuxolimab in advanced cancers. Background on the study: Ivuxolimab was administered intravenously to patients at 0.01 to 10 mg/kg every 2 weeks. Points from the study as a whole: Some patients without response likewise showed low normalized clonal expansion.

Peripheral blood came from all dose cohorts at three timepoints. Regarding this clone: As yet, its antigen is unknown.

V was clipped by 3 bases and J by 4 bases, with 5 bases between them. The CDR3 has 12 amino acids. The V gene's germline CDR1 is PRHDT and CDR2 FYEKMQ (reference sequence). Sequenced by immunoSEQ multiplex PCR; TCRdb stores in-frame clones only, minus some. In the table there are 70,000 to 95,000 clones, around 90% of which are singletons. The sample here was CD4+ or CD8+ T cells sorted from blood, taken in a trial of the OX40 agonist ivuxolimab. The sequence came from an adult with an advanced solid tumor such as melanoma, head and neck, liver or kidney cancer. This chain joins TRBV13 and TRBJ2-3; D is ambiguous. Here the CDR3 DNA reads TGTGCCAGCAGCTTGATGCCAGATACGCAGTATTTT. It yields the protein CASSLMPDTQYF.